This passage covers 30 T cell receptor beta chains from one sample sequenced in a study of T cells in Graves' hyperthyroidism and ophthalmopathy. Researchers took RNA transcripts and amplified the TCR beta CDR3 regions from them. Primed by the HTBI set, a first-round RT-PCR was run on the TCR CDR3. TCRdb re-analysed the multiplex PCR reads in MiXCR, keeping a single row per CDR3 protein. In the table there are a few hundred thousand distinct CDR3 sequences, around 15% of which are singletons. The sequencing input was blood. Receptor source: a woman younger than 30 with Graves' hyperthyroidism.

Ten or more counts support this clonotype. The chain carries TRBV12-3 or TRBV12-4 and TRBJ2-5, with TRBD2 matching 7 bases. CDR3 length equals 17 residues. V gave up 2 bases and J gave up 2 bases; unmatched junction bases: 11. The CDR3 bases are TGTGCCAGCAGTTTACTGGCGGGAGCTCGTGGGCAAGAGACCCAGTACTTC. This codes for CASSLLAGARGQETQYF.

The sample holds many counts of this clonotype. This chain uses TRBV20-1 with TRBJ2-7; TRBD2 is a possible D gene (6 bases). The germline V gene encodes CDR1 DFQATT and CDR2 SNEGSKA (reference sequence). V was shortened by 3 bases and J by 0 bases, with 12 bases between the two germline ends. This CDR3 contains 14 residues. Written as DNA, the CDR3 is TGCAGTGCTAGCTGGCGGGAACTCTCCTACGAGCAGTACTTC. It specifies CSASWRELSYEQYF.

The table lists this clonotype with a few counts. The chain is built from TRBV2 and TRBJ1-1; D not certain. Trimming removed 3 bases at V and 4 bases at J, with 9 bases between. Germline lookup yields CDR1 SNHLY and CDR2 FYNNEI. The CDR3 contains 13 residues. This chain's CDR3 is CASSDEGATEAFF. CDR3 sequence (DNA): TGTGCCAGCAGTGATGAGGGAGCCACTGAAGCTTTCTTT.

The CDR3 DNA reads as TGTGCCAGCAGACATGCGTCTAGCGGTTACGAGCAGTACTTC. This gives the protein CASRHASSGYEQYF. This chain links TRBV3-1 with TRBJ2-7; 7 bases map to TRBD2. V dropped 6 bases and J dropped 4; count of bases not matched to a gene: 9. The CDR3 extends over 14 amino acids. Germline loops: CDR1 LGHDT, CDR2 YNNKEL (reference sequence).

This clonotype was recorded many times. The V gene is TRBV6-1, the J gene TRBJ1-1; the D gene is possibly TRBD1 (6 bases). CDR3 size: 13 residues. V shed 3 bases and J shed 4 bases, with 9 bases lying between them. Germline V CDR1 and CDR2: MNHNS, SASEGT. The CDR3 loop is CASSENRVTEAFF. Here the CDR3 DNA reads TGTGCCAGCAGTGAGAACAGGGTCACTGAAGCTTTCTTT.

This clonotype appeared many times. The gene calls are TRBV7-9 and TRBJ2-7; D unclear. V lost 0 bases and J lost 1, with 7 bases in between. The CDR3 consists of 14 residues. Germline assignment: CDR1 SEHNR and CDR2 FQNEAQ (reference sequence). The CDR3 bases are TGTGCCAGCAGCTTAGCGTCACTGTCCTACGAGCAGTACTTC. Its protein is CASSLASLSYEQYF.

The chain uses TRBV6-1 and TRBJ1-1; tentative D call: TRBD1 (6 bases). The germline V gene has CDR1 MNHNS and CDR2 SASEGT. The CDR3 is made up of 13 amino acids. V gave up 6 bases and J gave up 7 bases, with 15 bases separating them. The CDR3 loop reads CASSYTGTHEAFF. The DNA of the CDR3 is TGTGCCAGCAGCTATACCGGGACACATGAAGCTTTCTTT.

This clonotype appeared many times. The rearrangement joins TRBV10-3 to TRBJ2-3; a possible D gene is TRBD1 (5 bases). The CDR3 spans 16 residues. The V end was cut by 0 bases, the J end by 1 base, with 11 bases between. Per germline, CDR1 ENHRY and CDR2 SYGVKD. CDR3 bases: TGTGCCATCAGTGAGTCCCAGGCCAGGGGCACAGATACGCAGTATTTT. Translated, it gives CAISESQARGTDTQYF.

The chain links TRBV5-5 to TRBJ2-1; tentatively, D is TRBD1 (6 bases). CDR1 is SGHKS and CDR2 is YYEKEE in the germline V gene (reference sequence). This CDR3 region has 15 residues. V gave up 0 bases and J gave up 8 bases, with 15 bases separating them. The CDR3 region is CASSLDGGRVDEQFF. In DNA form, the CDR3 reads TGTGCCAGCAGCTTGGATGGGGGCAGGGTGGATGAGCAGTTCTTC.

This sequence joins TRBV4-3 and TRBJ1-1; no firm D call. Germline-derived CDR1 and CDR2 are LGHNA and YSLEER. The CDR3 has 14 residues. V was pared by 0 bases and J by 0 bases, with 5 bases between. DNA of the CDR3: TGCGCCAGCAGCCAAGATGTGGTGAACACTGAAGCTTTCTTT. It codes for CASSQDVVNTEAFF.

The table lists this clonotype with many counts. The chain uses TRBV7-9 and TRBJ2-5; 7 positions match TRBD1. This CDR3 comprises 16 residues. Looked up from germline, CDR1 is SEHNR and CDR2 is FQNEAQ (reference sequence). The J segment lost 4 bases and the V segment lost 5 bases, leaving 13 bases of the junction unmatched. For the CDR3, the DNA is TGTGCCAGCAGCCCCCATAATAGGGGGCCACGAGAGACCCAGTACTTC. Its translation is CASSPHNRGPRETQYF.

The chain has TRBV27 and TRBJ2-1; tentative D call: TRBD1 (6 bases). Trimming took off 5 bases at V and 6 bases at J, with 14 bases between the two ends. The CDR3 consists of 14 residues. Germline-derived CDR1 and CDR2 are MNHEY and SMNVEV (reference sequence). DNA for the CDR3: TGTGCCAGCAGTGTTAGGGGGTTCGGCAATGAGCAGTTCTTC. This translates into CASSVRGFGNEQFF.

This clonotype has ten or more counts. The chain has TRBV6-2 or TRBV6-3 and TRBJ2-6, with 7 nucleotides matching TRBD2. This CDR3 region has 15 residues. Germline CDR1 reads MNHEY; CDR2 reads SVGEGT. Trimming cost V 2 bases and J 4 bases; bases outside gene matches: 2. The CDR3 sequence: CASSYGRAGANVLTF. DNA of the CDR3: TGTGCCAGCAGTTACGGGAGGGCAGGGGCCAACGTCCTGACTTTC.

The J gene is TRBJ2-3, the V gene TRBV4-2; 15 bases map to TRBD2. Germline assignment: CDR1 LGHNA and CDR2 YNFKEQ. V lost 2 bases to trimming and J lost 3 bases; unmatched junction nucleotides: 9. This CDR3 has 19 amino acids. The CDR3 bases are TGTGCCAGCAGCCAACCCCCGGGACTAGCGGGAGGTTGGACAGATACGCAGTATTTT. Protein sequence: CASSQPPGLAGGWTDTQYF.

This clonotype was seen a handful of times. The chain recombines TRBV9 with TRBJ2-2, with unresolved D. The CDR3 has 14 residues. V gave up 3 bases and J gave up 2 bases, with 8 bases separating them. Germline V CDR1 and CDR2: SGDLS, YYNGEE. The DNA for the CDR3 is TGTGCCAGCAGCGCGTACAGAAACACCGGGGAGCTGTTTTTT. It translates to CASSAYRNTGELFF.

The chain uses TRBV20-1 and TRBJ2-1, with TRBD2 as a possible D gene (6 bases). The CDR3 totals 13 residues. Trimming pared 3 bases from V and 6 bases from J, leaving 12 bases between. CDR1 is DFQATT and CDR2 is SNEGSKA in the germline V gene (reference sequence). CDR3 in amino acids: CSASRLAPNEQFF. As DNA, the CDR3 is TGCAGTGCTAGTAGGCTAGCGCCCAATGAGCAGTTCTTC.

The V gene is TRBV19, the J gene TRBJ2-1, with TRBD2 as a possible D gene (5 bases). V lost 4 bases and J 10 bases, leaving 14 bases between the germline ends. Germline V gene data show CDR1 as LNHDA and CDR2 as SQIVND (reference sequence). The CDR3 contains 13 residues. Written as DNA, the CDR3 is TGTGCCAGTAGTACACAACTAGAGGCGGAGCAGTTCTTC. Translation gives CASSTQLEAEQFF.

This clonotype was found many times. The rearrangement links TRBV12-3 or TRBV12-4 to TRBJ2-1; 9 bases map to TRBD1. V lost 5 bases, J lost 1 base, and 6 bases stayed unmatched. The CDR3 consists of 16 residues. The CDR3, as DNA: TGTGCCAGCAGTGAAACCGGGACAGGGTCCTACAATGAGCAGTTCTTC. It translates to CASSETGTGSYNEQFF.

This clonotype was observed many times. This chain links TRBV6-2 or TRBV6-3 with TRBJ2-1; 11 nucleotides agree with TRBD2. Trimming cost V 6 bases and J 7 bases; bases outside gene matches: 8. The germline V gene encodes CDR1 MNHEY and CDR2 SVGEGT. The CDR3 has 15 amino acids. The CDR3 protein is CASSPLAGVGNEQFF. The CDR3, as DNA: TGTGCCAGCAGCCCACTAGCGGGAGTCGGAAATGAGCAGTTCTTC.

This clonotype was picked up a small number of times. The V call is TRBV5-4, the J call TRBJ2-5; the D is unclear. Germline CDR1 reads SGHNT; CDR2 reads YYREEE (reference sequence). This CDR3 is built from 15 residues. V lost 0 bases and J 2 bases, leaving 11 bases between the germline ends. CDR3 protein: CASSLGVEVQETQYF. The DNA for the CDR3 is TGTGCCAGCAGCTTGGGTGTAGAGGTTCAAGAGACCCAGTACTTC.

This clonotype has ten or more counts. The V call is TRBV5-1, the J call TRBJ2-7, with a tentative D call TRBD1 (7 bases). The germline V gene has CDR1 SGHRS and CDR2 YFSETQ. The CDR3 consists of 14 residues. Trimming took off 0 bases at V and 4 bases at J, with 11 bases between the two ends. The CDR3 spells CASSLAAGGYEQYF. The CDR3 coding sequence is TGCGCCAGCAGCTTGGCGGCAGGGGGGTACGAGCAGTACTTC. Filled out from reference TRBV5-1 and TRBJ2-7, the complete variable domain reads KAGVTQTPRYLIKTRGQQVTLSCSPISGHRSVSWYQQTPGQGLQFLFEYFSETQRNKGNFPGRFSGRQFSNSRSEMNVSTLELGDSALYLCASSLAAGGYEQYFGPGTRLTVT.

The table lists this clonotype with many counts. The chain employs TRBV3-1 and TRBJ2-3; no firm D call. Trimming pared 4 bases from V and 4 bases from J, leaving 9 bases between. CDR1 is LGHDT, CDR2 YNNKEL, per germline (reference sequence). This CDR3 contains 13 residues. The DNA of the CDR3 is TGTGCCAGCAGCCTCATGCTCGCAGATACGCAGTATTTT. This sequence encodes CASSLMLADTQYF.

This clonotype was seen only a few times. The chain carries TRBV29-1 and TRBJ1-5; a weak D match, TRBD1 (5 bases). Deletions cut 3 bases from V and 11 bases from J, with 17 bases between. Germline V gives CDR1 SQVTM, CDR2 ANQGSEA. The CDR3 has 13 residues. For the CDR3, the DNA is TGCAGCGTTGATTGGGGGGATCCTAGGGCCCAGCATTTT. Translated: CSVDWGDPRAQHF.

This clonotype was picked up many times. V gene TRBV20-1 combines with J gene TRBJ2-1; the match to TRBD2 covers 9 bases. Unmatched junction bases numbered 9, after V lost 0 bases and J lost 6 bases. The V gene's germline CDR1 is DFQATT and CDR2 SNEGSKA (reference sequence). The CDR3 runs 16 residues. DNA of the CDR3: TGCAGTGCTAGAGATGGGTCTAGCGGGACCCTCAATGAGCAGTTCTTC. Protein product: CSARDGSSGTLNEQFF.

At least ten counts were recorded for this clonotype. J is TRBJ2-1 and V is TRBV12-3 or TRBV12-4, with TRBD1 matching over 7 bases. The junction had 9 bases not matched to a gene; V was cut back by 5 bases and J by 8 bases. This CDR3 spans 14 amino acids. The CDR3 protein is CASSEDRLADEQFF. The CDR3 nucleotides read TGTGCCAGCAGTGAGGACAGGTTAGCCGATGAGCAGTTCTTC.

The chain combines TRBV4-1 with TRBJ2-7, with 8 bases aligning to TRBD1. After removal of 3 bases from V and 6 bases from J, the junction contained 7 bases not matched to a gene. The CDR3 is 14 residues long. Germline loops: CDR1 MGHRA, CDR2 YSYEKL. The CDR3 nucleotides read TGCGCCAGCAGCCATGTGACAGGGGTGAGCGAGCAGTACTTC. Translated, it gives CASSHVTGVSEQYF.

This clonotype was counted ten times or more. In nucleotides, the CDR3 is TGTGCCAGCAGCGAGGCCGGTTTTGAAGCTTTCTTT. Translated, it gives CASSEAGFEAFF. The V gene is TRBV3-1, the J gene TRBJ1-1; D call uncertain. The V gene lost 5 bases and the J gene lost 7 bases, with 11 bases spanning the gap. Germline V CDR1 and CDR2: LGHDT, YNNKEL (reference sequence). This CDR3 spans 12 amino acids.

The CDR3 region is CASSTQIRDSPNSNQPQHF. DNA for the CDR3: TGTGCCAGTAGTACCCAAATCCGGGACAGCCCAAATAGCAATCAGCCCCAGCATTTT. The V gene is TRBV19, the J gene TRBJ1-5; 7 bases fit TRBD1. Germline V gene sequence: CDR1 LNHDA, CDR2 SQIVND (reference sequence). J was trimmed by 0 bases and V by 4 bases; bases with no gene match: 15. CDR3 length equals 19 residues. The entire variable domain, with the rest obtained from reference TRBV19 and TRBJ1-5, is as follows: DGGITQSPKYLFRKEGQNVTLSCEQNLNHDAMYWYRQDPGQGLRLIYYSQIVNDFQKGDIAEGYSVSREKKESFPLTVTSAQKNPTAFYLCASSTQIRDSPNSNQPQHFGDGTRLSIL.

This clonotype was detected many times. The chain combines TRBV29-1 with TRBJ1-1; D call uncertain. Trimming stripped 1 base from V and 4 bases from J, with 7 bases between. The CDR3 spans 12 residues. CDR1 and CDR2 from the germline V gene are SQVTM and ANQGSEA. The CDR3 nucleotides are TGCAGCGTTGAAGCACAAGCCACTGAAGCTTTCTTT. Amino acid sequence: CSVEAQATEAFF.

The chain recombines TRBV27 with TRBJ1-5, with D unclear. The V end was cut by 3 bases, the J end by 4 bases, with 10 bases between. The CDR3 has 14 residues. The germline gives CDR1 MNHEY, CDR2 SMNVEV (reference sequence). The DNA for the CDR3 is TGTGCCAGCAGTTTCGGACTGGGAAATCAGCCCCAGCATTTT. Amino acid sequence: CASSFGLGNQPQHF.